These 18 T cell receptor beta chains originate from one sample sequenced in a study of T-cell memory formation after mild COVID-19. A single record per CDR3 protein comes from TCRdb applying MiXCR to the 5' RACE reads. The sample carries roughly 580,000 distinct CDR3 sequences, under 20% recorded once. The sequencing input was PBMCs or a T cell subset sorted from them (not recorded which). The receptors here all came from an adult woman who had mild COVID-19 (a few samples of this study predate the infection). Cell type and time point are not known.

This clonotype was seen a few times. The genes are TRBV24-1 and TRBJ2-1; TRBD2 aligns across 14 bases. CDR3 length: 17 amino acids. Unmatched junction bases numbered 10, after V lost 4 bases and J lost 9 bases. Germline assignment: CDR1 KGHDR and CDR2 SFDVKD. The CDR3, as DNA: TGTGCCACCAGTGACGGGACTAGCGGGAGTTTGGATACTGAGCAGTTCTTC. Translating it yields CATSDGTSGSLDTEQFF.

The chain is built from TRBV3-1 and TRBJ2-3; D perhaps matches TRBD2 (7 bases). The V gene lost 0 bases and the J gene lost 2 bases, with 18 bases spanning the gap. Germline CDR1 and CDR2: LGHDT and YNNKEL (reference sequence). The CDR3 contains 18 residues. Here the CDR3 reads CASSQDTLAGAFTDTQYF. The CDR3 DNA sequence: TGTGCCAGCAGCCAAGATACCCTGGCGGGGGCTTTCACAGATACGCAGTATTTT.

This chain's CDR3 is CASSSLLGDSYNEQFF. The DNA of the CDR3 is TGTGCCAGCAGCTCCCTTTTGGGGGACTCCTACAATGAGCAGTTCTTC. V gene TRBV7-9 combines with J gene TRBJ2-1, with D perhaps matching TRBD1 or TRBD2 (5 bases each). The CDR3 totals 16 residues. Germline loops: CDR1 SEHNR, CDR2 FQNEAQ (reference sequence). V was clipped by 4 bases and J by 0 bases, with 13 bases between them.

There are a few counts of this clonotype. The chain uses TRBV7-2 and TRBJ2-7; TRBD2 matches at 8 bases. Germline assignment: CDR1 SGHTA and CDR2 FQGNSA. V shed 5 bases and J 6 bases; nucleotides not matched to a gene: 9. CDR3 size: 14 residues. The CDR3 DNA follows: TGTGCCAGCAGCCCCAGCGGGAGCAACCCCGAGCAGTACTTC. Its translation: CASSPSGSNPEQYF.

The V gene is TRBV20-1, the J gene TRBJ2-7; D is possibly TRBD1 (6 bases). From germline, CDR1 is DFQATT and CDR2 SNEGSKA (reference sequence). Trimming pared 3 bases from V and 2 bases from J, leaving 11 bases between. The CDR3 is 13 residues long. The CDR3 DNA reads TGCAGTGCTAGTGAGGGGGAACCCTACGAGCAGTACTTC. Protein sequence: CSASEGEPYEQYF.

This clonotype was counted between two and nine times. CDR3 amino acids: CSARDPGGWYTGELFF. CDR3 sequence (DNA): TGCAGTGCTAGAGATCCGGGGGGGTGGTACACCGGGGAGCTGTTTTTT. V usage is TRBV20-1 and J usage is TRBJ2-2, with 8 nucleotides matching TRBD2. Trimming at V came to 0 bases and at J to 3 bases, leaving 6 bases not matched to a gene. The CDR3 is 16 amino acids. Germline values: CDR1 DFQATT, CDR2 SNEGSKA (reference sequence).

This clonotype was seen ten or more times. The chain uses TRBV6-5 and TRBJ2-1; TRBD2 agrees at 10 bases. V was pared by 9 bases and J by 0 bases, with 8 bases of the junction left unmatched. The CDR3 runs 16 residues. CDR1 MNHEY and CDR2 SVGAGI come from the germline V gene. The chain's CDR3 is CASSLTSGFSYNEQFF. The CDR3 DNA sequence: TGTGCCAGTTCCCTGACTAGCGGGTTCTCCTACAATGAGCAGTTCTTC.

The table lists this clonotype with a count of one. The V call is TRBV20-1, the J call TRBJ1-5; TRBD1 agrees at 7 bases. This CDR3 has 14 amino acids. Trimming cost V 6 bases and J 4 bases; bases outside gene matches: 9. The V gene's germline CDR1 is DFQATT and CDR2 SNEGSKA (reference sequence). The CDR3 here is CSASTDRANQPQHF. The CDR3 region has the DNA TGCAGTGCGTCTACCGACAGGGCTAATCAGCCCCAGCATTTT.

The rearrangement uses TRBV2 and TRBJ2-5, with D perhaps assigned TRBD1 or TRBD2 (5 bases each). V shed 7 bases and J shed 3 bases, with 12 bases lying between them. CDR3 size: 13 residues. Germline CDR1 and CDR2: SNHLY and FYNNEI. The CDR3, as DNA: TGTGCCAGCACGGGACCCTGGGAAGAGACCCAGTACTTC. Residues: CASTGPWEETQYF. Full variable domain (remainder filled in from reference TRBV2 and TRBJ2-5): EPEVTQTPSHQVTQMGQEVILRCVPISNHLYFYWYRQILGQKVEFLVSFYNNEISEKSEIFDDQFSVERPDGSNFTLKIRSTKLEDSAMYFCASTGPWEETQYFGPGTRLLVL.

In its sample, this clonotype was seen a few times. This chain connects TRBV18 to TRBJ2-7, with D possibly being TRBD1 (6 bases). From germline, CDR1 is KGHSH and CDR2 LQKENI. V lost 3 bases and J lost 2, with 14 bases in between. The CDR3 spans 15 residues. The CDR3 coding sequence is TGTGCCAGCTCACCTACAGGGCTTAACCCCTACGAGCAGTACTTC. Translation: CASSPTGLNPYEQYF.

The V and J genes are TRBV4-1 and TRBJ1-4; a weak D match, TRBD1 (5 bases). CDR3 length: 16 residues. Germline assignment: CDR1 MGHRA and CDR2 YSYEKL. The V gene lost 4 bases and the J gene lost 8 bases, with 20 bases spanning the gap. CDR3 protein: CASSPMQGVTVEKLFF. In DNA form, the CDR3 reads TGCGCCAGCAGCCCCATGCAGGGTGTGACGGTGGAAAAACTGTTTTTT.

The gene calls are TRBV20-1 and TRBJ1-5, with D maybe TRBD1 (6 bases). Germline CDR1 and CDR2: DFQATT and SNEGSKA (reference sequence). The V end lost 5 bases, the J end lost 2 bases, and 13 bases lay between the germline ends. This CDR3 region has 14 residues. The CDR3 is CSAPRGNGNQPQHF. The CDR3 nucleotides are TGCAGTGCTCCCAGGGGTAACGGCAATCAGCCCCAGCATTTT.

V is TRBV20-1 and J is TRBJ2-3; no firm D call. Germline V lookup: CDR1 DFQATT, CDR2 SNEGSKA (reference sequence). The CDR3 contains 11 residues. With 4 bases removed from V and 6 bases from J, the gap between germline ends came to 8 bases. This chain's CDR3 is CSATQPDTQYF. The CDR3 bases are TGCAGTGCTACTCAACCGGATACGCAGTATTTT.

This clonotype was seen a handful of times. V is TRBV4-2 and J is TRBJ2-1, with D possibly matching TRBD1 (6 bases). CDR1 LGHNA and CDR2 YNFKEQ come from the germline V gene. The V end lost 4 bases, the J end lost 0 bases, and 16 bases lay between the germline ends. The CDR3 spans 17 residues. CDR3 nucleotide sequence: TGTGCCAGCAGCCCTCCCCAGGGGAGTGGCTCCTACAATGAGCAGTTCTTC. It encodes CASSPPQGSGSYNEQFF.

A few counts support this clonotype. The chain uses TRBV10-3 and TRBJ1-1; D may be TRBD1 (6 bases). The germline CDR1 and CDR2 sequences are ENHRY and SYGVKD. The CDR3 spans 14 residues. Between the trimmed V and J ends, which lost 8 bases and 3 bases, there was a span of 16 bases. The CDR3 DNA is TGTGCCATCTACGGGGGGCAGGGCTACACTGAAGCTTTCTTT. Translating it yields CAIYGGQGYTEAFF.

The chain has TRBV4-3 and TRBJ1-2; D perhaps matches TRBD1 (5 bases). Germline V gene data show CDR1 as LGHNA and CDR2 as YSLEER. This CDR3 has 14 amino acids. Trimming left V 0 bases short and J 7 bases short, with 12 bases between. The CDR3, as DNA: TGCGCCAGCAGCCAAGATCGGAAGGGGAGTGGCTACACCTTC. Translating gives CASSQDRKGSGYTF.

This clonotype has a handful of counts. The chain couples TRBV14 to TRBJ2-1; 10 nucleotides agree with TRBD1. The length of the CDR3 is 20 residues. With V trimmed by 0 bases and J by 2 bases, 13 bases remained unmatched. Germline V gene data show CDR1 as SGHDN and CDR2 as FVKESK. The CDR3 region is CASSQDLRVVDRGPYNEQFF. The CDR3 nucleotides read TGTGCCAGCAGCCAAGATCTAAGGGTGGTCGACAGGGGGCCCTACAATGAGCAGTTCTTC.

The chain uses TRBV7-2 and TRBJ2-2, with TRBD1 identical over 9 bases. From germline, CDR1 is SGHTA and CDR2 FQGNSA. Trimming removed 3 bases from V and 6 bases from J; junction bases left unmatched: 20. The CDR3 is made up of 20 amino acids. The CDR3 loop is CASSLAPAGTGRDRAGELFF. In DNA form, the CDR3 reads TGTGCCAGCAGCTTGGCCCCCGCCGGGACAGGGAGGGATAGGGCCGGGGAGCTGTTTTTT.